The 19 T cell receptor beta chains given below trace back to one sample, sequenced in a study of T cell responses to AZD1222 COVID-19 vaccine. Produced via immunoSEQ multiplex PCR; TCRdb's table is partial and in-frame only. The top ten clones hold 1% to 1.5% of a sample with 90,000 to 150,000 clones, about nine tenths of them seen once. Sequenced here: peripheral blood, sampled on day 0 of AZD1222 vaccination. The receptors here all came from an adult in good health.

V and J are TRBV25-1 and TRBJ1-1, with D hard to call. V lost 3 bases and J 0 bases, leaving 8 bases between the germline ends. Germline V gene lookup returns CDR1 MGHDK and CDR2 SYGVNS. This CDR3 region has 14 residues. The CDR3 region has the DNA TGTGCCAGCAGTGACATCACCCTGAACACTGAAGCTTTCTTT. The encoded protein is CASSDITLNTEAFF.

The CDR3 coding sequence is TGTGCCAGTAGTAAACAGGTGAATCAAAACTATGGCTACACCTTC. Protein product: CASSKQVNQNYGYTF. This sequence joins TRBV19 and TRBJ1-2; tentative D call: TRBD1 (5 bases). The CDR3 has 15 amino acids. Germline V CDR1 and CDR2: LNHDA, SQIVND (reference sequence). The V gene lost 4 bases and the J gene lost 2 bases, with 14 bases spanning the gap.

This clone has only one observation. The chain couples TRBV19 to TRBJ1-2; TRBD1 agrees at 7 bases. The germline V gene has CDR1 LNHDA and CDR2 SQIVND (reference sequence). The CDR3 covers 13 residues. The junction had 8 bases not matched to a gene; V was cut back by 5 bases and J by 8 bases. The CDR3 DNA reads TGTGCCAGTAGTGCCTCGACAGGGAACGGCTACACCTTC. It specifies CASSASTGNGYTF.

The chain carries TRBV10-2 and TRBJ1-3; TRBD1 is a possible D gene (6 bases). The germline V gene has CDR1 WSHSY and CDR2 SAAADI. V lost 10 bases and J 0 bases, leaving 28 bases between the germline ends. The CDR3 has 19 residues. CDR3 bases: TGCGCCATTTCGCAGGGGTCCCACAGCGGAGGTAGCTCTGGAAACACCATATATTTT. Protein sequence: CAISQGSHSGGSSGNTIYF.

In DNA, the CDR3 is TGCGCCAGCAGTGGTCAGGGGACCTACGAGCAGTACTTC. Its protein product is CASSGQGTYEQYF. The V gene is TRBV10-2, the J gene TRBJ2-7; D is perhaps TRBD1 (6 bases). V dropped 4 bases and J dropped 2 bases, with 9 bases sitting between them. Germline loops: CDR1 WSHSY, CDR2 SAAADI. This CDR3 contains 13 residues.

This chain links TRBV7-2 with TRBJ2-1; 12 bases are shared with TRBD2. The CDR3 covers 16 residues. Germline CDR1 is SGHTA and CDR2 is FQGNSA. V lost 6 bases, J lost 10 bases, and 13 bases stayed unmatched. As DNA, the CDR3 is TGTGCCAGCAGAAGGGAGACTAGCGGGGGAATGGGGGAGCAGTTCTTC. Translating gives CASRRETSGGMGEQFF. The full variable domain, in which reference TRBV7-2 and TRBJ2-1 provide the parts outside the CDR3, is GAGVSQSPSNKVTEKGKDVELRCDPISGHTALYWYRQSLGQGLEFLIYFQGNSAPDKSGLPSDRFSAERTGGSVSTLTIQRTQQEDSAVYLCASRRETSGGMGEQFFGPGTRLTVL.

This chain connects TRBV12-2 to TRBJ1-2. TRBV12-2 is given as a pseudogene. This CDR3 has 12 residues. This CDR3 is CASRLVGDGYTF. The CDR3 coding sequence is TGTGCAAGTCGCTTAGTCGGGGACGGCTACACCTTC.

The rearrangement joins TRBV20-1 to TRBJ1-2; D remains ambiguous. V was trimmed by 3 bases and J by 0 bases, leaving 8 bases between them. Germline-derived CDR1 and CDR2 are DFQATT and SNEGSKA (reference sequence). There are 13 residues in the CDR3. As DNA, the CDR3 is TGCAGTGCTAGTTGGGCCACTAACTATGGCTACACCTTC. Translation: CSASWATNYGYTF.

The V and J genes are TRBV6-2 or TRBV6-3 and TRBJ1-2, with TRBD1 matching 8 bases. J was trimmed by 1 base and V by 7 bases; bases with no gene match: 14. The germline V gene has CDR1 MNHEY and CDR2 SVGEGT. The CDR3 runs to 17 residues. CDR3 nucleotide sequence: TGTGCCAGCACCCCAACTCTGGGACAGGACGATAACTATGGCTACACCTTC. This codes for CASTPTLGQDDNYGYTF.

Here the CDR3 reads CASSHRVPYNEQFF. DNA of the CDR3: TGTGCCAGCAGCCACAGGGTCCCCTACAATGAGCAGTTCTTC. J is TRBJ2-1 and V is TRBV3-1 (or the pseudogene TRBV3-2), with D maybe TRBD1 (5 bases). Germline V lookup: CDR1 LGHDT, CDR2 YNNKEL (reference sequence). V gave up 3 bases and J gave up 2 bases, with 8 bases separating them. The CDR3 is made up of 14 amino acids.

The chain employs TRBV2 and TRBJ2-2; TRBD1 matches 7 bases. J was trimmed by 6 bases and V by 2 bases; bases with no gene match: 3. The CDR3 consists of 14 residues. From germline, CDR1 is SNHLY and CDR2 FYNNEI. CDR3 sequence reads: CASSELGTAGELFF. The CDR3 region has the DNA TGTGCCAGCAGTGAATTGGGGACAGCCGGGGAGCTGTTTTTT. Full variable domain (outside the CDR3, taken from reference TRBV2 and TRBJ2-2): EPEVTQTPSHQVTQMGQEVILRCVPISNHLYFYWYRQILGQKVEFLVSFYNNEISEKSEIFDDQFSVERPDGSNFTLKIRSTKLEDSAMYFCASSELGTAGELFFGEGSRLTVL.

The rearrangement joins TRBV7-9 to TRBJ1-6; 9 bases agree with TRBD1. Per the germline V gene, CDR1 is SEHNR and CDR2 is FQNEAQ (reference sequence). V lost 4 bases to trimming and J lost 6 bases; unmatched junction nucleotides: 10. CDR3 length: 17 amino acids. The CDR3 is CASSSETGGRVNSPLHF. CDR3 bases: TGTGCCAGCAGCTCCGAAACAGGGGGCCGGGTTAATTCACCCCTCCACTTT.

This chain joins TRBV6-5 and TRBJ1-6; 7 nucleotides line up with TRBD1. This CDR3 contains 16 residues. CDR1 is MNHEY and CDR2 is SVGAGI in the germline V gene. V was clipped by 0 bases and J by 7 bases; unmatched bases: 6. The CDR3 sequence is CASSYSLDRVNSPLHF. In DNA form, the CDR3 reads TGTGCCAGCAGTTACTCACTCGACAGGGTGAATTCACCCCTCCACTTT.

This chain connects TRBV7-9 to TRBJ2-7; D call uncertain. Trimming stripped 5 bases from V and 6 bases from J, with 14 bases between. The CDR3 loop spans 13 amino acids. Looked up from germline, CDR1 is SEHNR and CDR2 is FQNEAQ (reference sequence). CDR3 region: CASSLPAGFEQYF. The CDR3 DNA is TGTGCCAGCAGCCTGCCAGCAGGTTTCGAGCAGTACTTC.

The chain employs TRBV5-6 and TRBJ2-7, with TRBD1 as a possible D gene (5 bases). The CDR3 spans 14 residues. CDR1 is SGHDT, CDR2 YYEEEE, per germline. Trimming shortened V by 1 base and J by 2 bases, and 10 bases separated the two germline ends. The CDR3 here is CASSLLQGTYEQYF. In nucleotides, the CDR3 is TGTGCCAGCAGCTTGCTGCAGGGAACCTACGAGCAGTACTTC.

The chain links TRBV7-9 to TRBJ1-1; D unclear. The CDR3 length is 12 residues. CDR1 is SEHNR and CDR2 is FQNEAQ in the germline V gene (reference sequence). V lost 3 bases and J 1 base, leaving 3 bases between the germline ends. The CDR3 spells CASSLSNTEAFF. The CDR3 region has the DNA TGTGCCAGCAGCTTGTCGAACACTGAAGCTTTCTTT.

The CDR3 DNA reads as TGTGCCAGCAGCCAAGGTTCCGGGACACTCACTTATGGCTACACCTTC. Translating it yields CASSQGSGTLTYGYTF. The chain couples TRBV4-2 to TRBJ1-2; TRBD1 might be the D (6 bases). The CDR3 is 16 amino acids. The germline V gene encodes CDR1 LGHNA and CDR2 YNFKEQ. The germline V and J ends were trimmed by 1 base and 5 bases, with 17 bases remaining between them.

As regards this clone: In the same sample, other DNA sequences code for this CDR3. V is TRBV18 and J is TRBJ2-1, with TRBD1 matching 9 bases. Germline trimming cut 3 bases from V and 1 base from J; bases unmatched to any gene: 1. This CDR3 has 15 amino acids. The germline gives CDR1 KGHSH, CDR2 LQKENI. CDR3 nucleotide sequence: TGTGCCAGCTCACCGGGACAGGGTTCCTACAATGAGCAGTTCTTC. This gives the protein CASSPGQGSYNEQFF.

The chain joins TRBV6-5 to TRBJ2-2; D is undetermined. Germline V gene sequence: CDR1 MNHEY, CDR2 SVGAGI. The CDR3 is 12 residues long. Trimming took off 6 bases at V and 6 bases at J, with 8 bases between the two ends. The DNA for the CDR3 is TGTGCCAGCAGCCTCGTTGCCGGGGAGCTGTTTTTT. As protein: CASSLVAGELFF.